This TCR beta chain was captured in a study of blood T cell repertoires in COVID-19. Study-level background: The United States, Italy and Spain were the sources of the acute and convalescent COVID-19 samples.

This clone was detected a few times. Original analysis: Cell counts per sample came from amplifying reference gene primers. Generated by immunoSEQ multiplex PCR, the TCRdb table keeps only in-frame clones and is missing some. The V and J calls and the clone size are those of that table, but D and trimming were determined from the DNA. This sample has around 250,000 clones, with around 78% found just once. This CDR3 region has 12 residues. J was trimmed by 8 bases and V by 5 bases; bases with no gene match: 4. Sequenced material: peripheral blood. The chain links TRBV12-3 or TRBV12-4 to TRBJ1-2; TRBD1 matches at 8 bases. The clonotype was recovered from a man aged 55 to 70 who had recovered from COVID-19. CDR3 residues: CASSPTGGGYTF. For the CDR3, the DNA is TGTGCCAGCAGTCCAACAGGGGGAGGCTACACCTTC.